This TCR beta chain was profiled in a study of OX40 agonist ivuxolimab in advanced cancers. Measured with immunoSEQ multiplex PCR; TCRdb has only the in-frame clones, and not every one. The data contain approximately 79,000 clones, about 85% of them seen just once; the ten biggest clones take up less than 4%. Losses at the gene ends were 4 bases for V and 11 bases for J; bases not matched to a gene: 8. Germline lookup yields CDR1 SGHTA and CDR2 FQGTGA. This CDR3 contains 13 residues. This receptor was identified in an adult with an advanced solid tumor such as melanoma, head and neck, liver or kidney cancer. Sequences were derived from CD4+ or CD8+ T cells sorted from blood, sampled in a trial of the OX40 agonist ivuxolimab. The rearrangement uses TRBV7-3 and TRBJ2-5; 9 bases line up with TRBD1. The CDR3 here is CASSSTGTGKQYF. The CDR3 nucleotides are TGTGCCAGCAGCTCTACCGGGACAGGGAAGCAGTACTTC.